The sample holds a few counts of the clone carrying this TCR beta chain. Its antigen is still unknown. The CDR3 spans 10 residues. The V and J ends lost 5 bases and 3 bases respectively, with 2 bases between them. Germline CDR1 is SEHNR and CDR2 is FQNEAQ (reference sequence). This specimen comes from a study of response to subunit inactivated influenza vaccine. TCRdb reprocessed the RT-PCR reads with MiXCR, giving one entry per CDR3 protein. The repertoire has approximately 700,000 distinct CDR3 sequences, about a sixth of them found once; the top ten carry approximately 10%. General observations from the study: Each seasonal influenza vaccination, the authors suggested, recruits few new T cells.

V usage is TRBV7-9 and J usage is TRBJ2-7; no definite D call. The sample consisted of PBMCs from blood, taken approximately 13 days after vaccination. The receptor comes from a man aged 45-60 years who received an inactivated influenza vaccine. For the CDR3, the DNA is TGTGCCAGCAGCAACTACGAGCAGTACTTC. It yields the protein CASSNYEQYF.